The entry that follows covers one T cell receptor (beta chain) sequence. The data originate from a study of OX40 agonist ivuxolimab in advanced cancers. This CDR3 is 16 amino acids long. V gave up 0 bases and J gave up 6 bases; unmatched junction bases: 8. Germline assignment: CDR1 SGDLS and CDR2 YYNGEE. Clones were read by immunoSEQ multiplex PCR, and TCRdb kept only the in-frame ones, dropping some. Of some 97,000 clones listed, around 87% were seen once; the top ten hold more than 0.15%. The material was CD4+ or CD8+ T cells sorted from blood, obtained in a trial of the OX40 agonist ivuxolimab. The V call is TRBV9, the J call TRBJ2-1; TRBD2 agrees at 8 bases. This sequence was found in an adult with an advanced solid tumor such as melanoma, head and neck, liver or kidney cancer. The CDR3 DNA reads as TGTGCCAGCAGCGTAGCTGTAGCGGGAACACTCAATGAGCAGTTCTTC. Its protein is CASSVAVAGTLNEQFF.